Shown below are 7 T cell receptor beta chains from a single sample sequenced in a study of T cell responses to AZD1222 COVID-19 vaccine. The repertoire was sequenced with immunoSEQ multiplex PCR; TCRdb's copy has only in-frame clones and lacks some. The sample carries 150,000 or so clones, 91% recorded once. Sequencing was performed on peripheral blood, taken on day 0 of AZD1222 vaccination. The receptors were sampled from an adult in good health.

The gene calls are TRBV6-5 and TRBJ2-2; TRBD2 matches at 7 bases. Trimming at V came to 4 bases and at J to 1 base, leaving 0 bases not matched to a gene. This CDR3 contains 14 residues. CDR1 MNHEY and CDR2 SVGAGI come from the germline V gene. The CDR3, as DNA: TGTGCCAGCAGTTCTAGCGGGAACACCGGGGAGCTGTTTTTT. Protein: CASSSSGNTGELFF.

The chain uses TRBV14 and TRBJ2-2, with 7 bases that match TRBD1. Germline trimming cut 0 bases from V and 5 bases from J; bases unmatched to any gene: 6. Germline V gives CDR1 SGHDN, CDR2 FVKESK. The CDR3 loop spans 16 amino acids. CDR3: CASSQETGFWTGELFF. CDR3 in DNA: TGTGCCAGCAGCCAAGAGACAGGGTTTTGGACCGGGGAGCTGTTTTTT. The full variable domain, with the rest looked up from reference TRBV14 and TRBJ2-2, is EAGVTQFPSHSVIEKGQTVTLRCDPISGHDNLYWYRRVMGKEIKFLLHFVKESKQDESGMPNNRFLAERTGGTYSTLKVQPAELEDSGVYFCASSQETGFWTGELFFGEGSRLTVL.

V and J are TRBV19 and TRBJ1-2; TRBD1 is a possible D gene (6 bases). The CDR3 totals 14 residues. Trimming stripped 3 bases from V and 6 bases from J, with 14 bases between. CDR1 is LNHDA and CDR2 is SQIVND in the germline V gene (reference sequence). The CDR3: CASSMVGGPHGYTF. In DNA form, the CDR3 reads TGTGCCAGTAGTATGGTCGGGGGGCCGCATGGCTACACCTTC.

The chain recombines TRBV7-8 with TRBJ1-4, with D maybe TRBD1 (6 bases). CDR1 and CDR2 (germline): SGHVS, FQNEAQ. The CDR3 is 18 amino acids. Trimming stripped 1 base from V and 5 bases from J, with 20 bases between. The CDR3 DNA reads TGTGCCAGCAGCTTAGTTCGGGGCAGGGGAAGTGGGAATGAAAAACTGTTTTTT. Residues: CASSLVRGRGSGNEKLFF. Full variable domain (outside the CDR3, taken from reference TRBV7-8 and TRBJ1-4): GAGVSQSPRYKVAKRGQDVALRCDPISGHVSLFWYQQALGQGPEFLTYFQNEAQLDKSGLPSDRFFAERPEGSVSTLKIQRTQQEDSAVYLCASSLVRGRGSGNEKLFFGSGTQLSVL.

The CDR3 here is CASSSSGGRTGELFF. The CDR3 nucleotides read TGCGCCAGCAGCTCCTCCGGGGGAAGAACCGGGGAGCTGTTTTTT. The chain has TRBV5-1 and TRBJ2-2; a weak D match, TRBD2 (6 bases). Trimming shortened V by 3 bases and J by 5 bases, and 14 bases separated the two germline ends. This CDR3 comprises 15 residues. Looked up from germline, CDR1 is SGHRS and CDR2 is YFSETQ.

The chain couples TRBV7-2 to TRBJ2-7, with 9 positions matching TRBD2. Trimming removed 1 base from V and 2 bases from J; junction bases left unmatched: 3. This CDR3 spans 15 amino acids. Germline-derived CDR1 and CDR2 are SGHTA and FQGNSA. The CDR3 DNA follows: TGTGCCAGCAGCTTAGAAGCGGGGGGCACCTACGAGCAGTACTTC. This gives the protein CASSLEAGGTYEQYF. The entire variable domain, with the rest obtained from reference TRBV7-2 and TRBJ2-7, is as follows: GAGVSQSPSNKVTEKGKDVELRCDPISGHTALYWYRQSLGQGLEFLIYFQGNSAPDKSGLPSDRFSAERTGGSVSTLTIQRTQQEDSAVYLCASSLEAGGTYEQYFGPGTRLTVT.

The V call is TRBV7-2, the J call TRBJ2-5; 7 nucleotides line up with TRBD2. V dropped 8 bases and J dropped 1; count of bases not matched to a gene: 16. There are 17 residues in the CDR3. The germline V gene encodes CDR1 SGHTA and CDR2 FQGNSA. DNA of the CDR3: TGTGCCAGCTGCTGGGGGGGGTTTGGGGCGATCCAAGAGACCCAGTACTTC. Translation gives CASCWGGFGAIQETQYF.